These T cell receptor beta chains were read from a single sample in a study of siplizumab effects on memory and regulatory T cells. Profiled with immunoSEQ multiplex PCR; TCRdb holds only in-frame clones, not every one. The data contain roughly 100,000 clones, under 95% of them seen just once; the ten biggest clones take up about 0.32%. The sample taken for sequencing was CD4+ T cells sorted from blood. These receptors were taken from a human donor in good health. Each CDR3 is given with its conserved first and last residue. The D gene is left open where the match is weak. Clone sizes are given selectively: once, few, many, or a class where the clone is expanded.

15	.	TRBV14	TRBJ2-1	TRBD2	CASSQPGLVYNEQFF	TGTGCCAGCAGCCAACCGGGACTAGTCTACAATGAGCAGTTCTTC
15	.	TRBV7-8	TRBJ2-2	TRBD1	CASSAGTGGTGELFF	TGTGCCAGCAGCGCGGGGACAGGGGGCACCGGGGAGCTGTTTTTT
15	.	TRBV27	TRBJ1-1	.	CASSQGGDGYTEAFF	TGTGCCAGCAGTCAGGGAGGGGACGGGTACACTGAAGCTTTCTTT
15	.	TRBV7-2	TRBJ2-2	TRBD2	CASSEGLAGTGELFF	TGTGCCAGCAGCGAGGGACTAGCGGGCACCGGGGAGCTGTTTTTT
15	.	TRBV5-6	TRBJ2-5	TRBD1	CASSRDPGGGETQYF	TGTGCCAGCAGCAGGGACCCAGGGGGCGGGGAGACCCAGTACTTC
17	.	TRBV19	TRBJ2-3	TRBD2	CASSIWTSRDQGGTQYF	TGTGCCAGTAGTATATGGACTAGCAGGGACCAAGGGGGTACGCAGTATTTT
11	.	TRBV6-5	TRBJ1-2	.	CAITQGYGYTF	TGTGCCATTACGCAGGGCTATGGCTACACCTTC
14	.	TRBV5-1	TRBJ2-2	.	CASSLEGVAGELFF	TGCGCCAGCAGCTTGGAGGGGGTGGCCGGGGAGCTGTTTTTT
11	once	TRBV30	TRBJ1-1	.	CAWSGESEAFF	TGTGCCTGGAGTGGGGAGTCTGAAGCTTTCTTT
14	.	TRBV10-3	TRBJ2-7	TRBD1	CAISVGQGGYEQYF	TGTGCCATCAGTGTAGGACAGGGGGGCTACGAGCAGTACTTC
12	.	TRBV5-1	TRBJ2-5	.	CASGPTKETQYF	TGCGCCAGCGGACCAACAAAAGAGACCCAGTACTTC
13	.	TRBV5-6	TRBJ2-1	.	CASSLARGNEQFF	TGTGCCAGCAGCTTGGCTAGGGGTAATGAGCAGTTCTTC
13	.	TRBV5-1	TRBJ2-3	.	CASSLQGRDTQYF	TGCGCCAGCAGCTTACAGGGTAGAGATACGCAGTATTTT
18	.	TRBV4-1	TRBJ2-7	TRBD2	CASSVGLAGLISSYEQYF	TGCGCCAGCAGCGTCGGGCTAGCGGGACTCATATCCTCCTACGAGCAGTACTTC
17	.	TRBV23-1	TRBJ2-5	.	CASSPPNRPYPCETQYF	TGCGCCAGCAGTCCTCCAAATCGACCGTATCCATGTGAGACCCAGTACTTC
15	.	TRBV9	TRBJ1-3	.	CASSVGSALGNTIYF	TGTGCCAGCAGCGTAGGGTCAGCTTTAGGAAACACCATATATTTT
15	.	TRBV11-3	TRBJ2-1	TRBD2	CASSVTSGSADEQFF	TGTGCCAGCAGCGTGACTAGCGGGAGTGCAGATGAGCAGTTCTTC
13	.	TRBV19	TRBJ2-7	TRBD1	CASSGRTGGEQYF	TGTGCCAGTAGTGGAAGGACAGGCGGTGAGCAGTACTTC
13	.	TRBV7-9	TRBJ1-1	.	CASSSFNLGEAFF	TGTGCCAGCAGCTCGTTCAACCTGGGAGAAGCTTTCTTT
12	.	TRBV30	TRBJ2-2	.	CAWGKSTGELFF	TGTGCCTGGGGTAAATCCACCGGGGAGCTGTTTTTT
12	.	TRBV2	TRBJ2-1	.	CASSLTWGEQFF	TGTGCCAGCAGCCTGACCTGGGGTGAGCAGTTCTTC
16	.	TRBV27	TRBJ1-3	.	CASSERSTFTGNTIYF	TGTGCCAGCAGCGAAAGGTCGACCTTCACTGGAAACACCATATATTTT
14	.	TRBV7-2	TRBJ1-6	.	CASSSGGINSPLHF	TGTGCCAGCAGCTCGGGGGGGATAAATTCACCCCTCCACTTT
16	once	TRBV27	TRBJ2-2	TRBD1	CASSLFDRVDTGELFF	TGTGCCAGCAGTTTGTTCGACAGGGTCGACACCGGGGAGCTGTTTTTT
15	.	TRBV9	TRBJ2-7	.	CASSVGLGARHEQYF	TGTGCCAGCAGCGTAGGGCTAGGGGCAAGGCACGAGCAGTACTTC
13	.	TRBV30	TRBJ1-1	.	CAWGAGSNTEAFF	TGTGCCTGGGGGGCAGGGTCGAACACTGAAGCTTTCTTT
16	.	TRBV15	TRBJ2-3	.	CATSRDQAVGTDTQYF	TGTGCCACCAGCAGAGACCAAGCCGTGGGCACAGATACGCAGTATTTT
15	once	TRBV5-6	TRBJ1-5	TRBD1	CASSLTGESNQPQHF	TGTGCCAGCAGCTTGACAGGGGAGAGCAATCAGCCCCAGCATTTT
13	.	TRBV2	TRBJ2-1	.	CASSVNTYNEQFF	TGTGCCAGCAGTGTTAACACCTACAATGAGCAGTTCTTC
15	.	TRBV27	TRBJ2-7	.	CASSGTGLQNYEQYF	TGTGCCAGCAGTGGAACGGGACTCCAGAACTACGAGCAGTACTTC
18	.	TRBV5-1	TRBJ2-6	TRBD1	CASSVMDRGTSGANVLTF	TGCGCCAGCAGCGTCATGGACAGGGGGACCTCTGGGGCCAACGTCCTGACTTTC
14	.	TRBV6-1	TRBJ1-4	.	CASRTGPTNEKLFF	TGTGCCAGCAGAACAGGGCCAACTAATGAAAAACTGTTTTTT
18	.	TRBV7-8	TRBJ2-7	.	CASSAGTGGLLASYEQYF	TGTGCCAGCAGCGCCGGGACCGGCGGGCTGTTAGCGTCCTACGAGCAGTACTTC
12	once	TRBV6-4	TRBJ2-7	.	CASSGPPYEQYF	TGTGCCAGCAGTGGCCCCCCCTACGAGCAGTACTTC
11	.	TRBV20-1	TRBJ2-1	.	CSALLATSQFF	TGCAGTGCCTTATTAGCGACGTCCCAGTTCTTC
11	.	TRBV20-1	TRBJ1-2	.	CSAVRPGGYTF	TGCAGTGCTGTACGACCGGGTGGCTACACCTTC
13	.	TRBV7-8	TRBJ2-5	.	CASSLGVRETQYF	TGTGCCAGCAGCTTAGGGGTGAGGGAGACCCAGTACTTC
15	.	TRBV5-6	TRBJ2-1	.	CASSLISGESMEQFF	TGTGCCAGCAGCTTGATCTCGGGGGAGAGCATGGAGCAGTTCTTC
12	.	TRBV29-1	TRBJ1-5	.	CSVGEGRQPQHF	TGCAGCGTTGGGGAGGGACGTCAGCCCCAGCATTTT
12	.	TRBV7-9	TRBJ1-2	.	CASSNRDYGYTF	TGTGCCAGCTCGAACAGGGACTATGGCTACACCTTC
15	.	TRBV11-2	TRBJ2-3	.	CASSRLSVPTDTQYF	TGTGCCAGCAGCCGGCTATCGGTCCCCACAGATACGCAGTATTTT
15	.	TRBV15	TRBJ1-1	.	CATSRDPRSNTEAFF	TGTGCCACCAGCAGAGATCCGAGGTCGAACACTGAAGCTTTCTTT
12	.	TRBV9	TRBJ2-2	.	CASSGNTGELFF	TGTGCCAGCAGCGGGAACACCGGGGAGCTGTTTTTT